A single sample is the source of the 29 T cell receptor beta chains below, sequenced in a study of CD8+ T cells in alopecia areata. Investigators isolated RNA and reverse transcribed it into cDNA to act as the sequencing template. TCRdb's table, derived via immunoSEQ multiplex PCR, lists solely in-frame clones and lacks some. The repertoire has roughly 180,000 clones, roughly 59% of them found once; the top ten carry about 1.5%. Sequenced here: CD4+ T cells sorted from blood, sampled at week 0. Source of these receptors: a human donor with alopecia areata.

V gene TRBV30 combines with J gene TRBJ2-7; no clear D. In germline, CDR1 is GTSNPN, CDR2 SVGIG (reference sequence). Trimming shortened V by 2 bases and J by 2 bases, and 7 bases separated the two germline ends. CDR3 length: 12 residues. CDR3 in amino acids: CAWSHTTYEQYF. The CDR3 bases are TGTGCCTGGAGTCACACTACCTACGAGCAGTACTTC.

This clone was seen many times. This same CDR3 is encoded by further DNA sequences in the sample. The CDR3 DNA reads TGCGCCAGCAGCTTGGGAGGACTAGCTACAGATACGCAGTATTTT. Translation gives CASSLGGLATDTQYF. The chain recombines TRBV5-1 with TRBJ2-3; 8 bases are shared with TRBD2. The CDR3 is 15 residues long. V shed 0 bases and J 3 bases; nucleotides not matched to a gene: 3. Germline assignment: CDR1 SGHRS and CDR2 YFSETQ.

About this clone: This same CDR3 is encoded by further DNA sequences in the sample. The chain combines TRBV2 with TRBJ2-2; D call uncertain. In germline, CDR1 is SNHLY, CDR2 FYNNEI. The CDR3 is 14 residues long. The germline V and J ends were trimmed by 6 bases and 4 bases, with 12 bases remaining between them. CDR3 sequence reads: CASRGPLGTGELFF. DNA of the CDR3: TGTGCCAGCAGAGGACCCCTCGGCACCGGGGAGCTGTTTTTT.

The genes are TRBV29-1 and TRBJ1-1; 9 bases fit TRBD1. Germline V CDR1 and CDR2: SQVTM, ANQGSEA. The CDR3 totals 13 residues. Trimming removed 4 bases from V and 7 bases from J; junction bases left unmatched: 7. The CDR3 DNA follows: TGCAGCGTTGTTGGGGGGACAGGGATTGAAGCTTTCTTT. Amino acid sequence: CSVVGGTGIEAFF.

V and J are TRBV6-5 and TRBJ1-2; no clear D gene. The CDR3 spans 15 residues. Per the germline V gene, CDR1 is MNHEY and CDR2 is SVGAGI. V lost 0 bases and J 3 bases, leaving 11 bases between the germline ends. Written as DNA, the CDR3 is TGTGCCAGCAGTTACTCGAGGCAGGTTGACTATGGCTACACCTTC. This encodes CASSYSRQVDYGYTF.

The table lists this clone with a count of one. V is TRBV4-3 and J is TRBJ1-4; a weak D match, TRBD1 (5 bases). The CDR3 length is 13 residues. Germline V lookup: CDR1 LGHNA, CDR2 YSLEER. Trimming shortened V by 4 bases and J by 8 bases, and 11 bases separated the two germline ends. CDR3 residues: CASSPSGGEKLFF. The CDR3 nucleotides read TGCGCCAGCAGCCCCAGCGGGGGGGAAAAACTGTTTTTT.

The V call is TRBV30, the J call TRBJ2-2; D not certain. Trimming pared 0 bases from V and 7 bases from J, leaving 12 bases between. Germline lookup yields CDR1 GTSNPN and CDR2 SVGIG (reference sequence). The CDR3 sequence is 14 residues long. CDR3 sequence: CAWSVTANSGELFF. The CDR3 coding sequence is TGTGCCTGGAGTGTAACGGCTAATAGCGGGGAGCTGTTTTTT.

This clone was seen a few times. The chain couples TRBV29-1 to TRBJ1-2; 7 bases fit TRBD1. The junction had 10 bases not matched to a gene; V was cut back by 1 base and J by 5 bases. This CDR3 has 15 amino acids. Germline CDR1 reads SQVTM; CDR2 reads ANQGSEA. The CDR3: CSVEGGRTGEYGYTF. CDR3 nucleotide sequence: TGCAGCGTTGAAGGGGGTAGGACAGGTGAATATGGCTACACCTTC.

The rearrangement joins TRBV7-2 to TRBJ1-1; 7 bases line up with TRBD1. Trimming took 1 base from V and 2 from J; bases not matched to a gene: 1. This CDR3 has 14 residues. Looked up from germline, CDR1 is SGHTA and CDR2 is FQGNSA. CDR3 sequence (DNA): TGTGCCAGCAGCTTAGGGACAGGCAACACTGAAGCTTTCTTT. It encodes CASSLGTGNTEAFF.

The CDR3 loop is CSVMSSGGFNYEQYF. CDR3 DNA: TGCAGCGTTATGAGTAGCGGGGGATTTAATTACGAGCAGTACTTC. The chain has TRBV29-1 and TRBJ2-7, with 9 positions matching TRBD2. The CDR3 runs to 15 residues. Looked up from germline, CDR1 is SQVTM and CDR2 is ANQGSEA. V was pared by 5 bases and J by 4 bases, with 12 bases of the junction left unmatched.

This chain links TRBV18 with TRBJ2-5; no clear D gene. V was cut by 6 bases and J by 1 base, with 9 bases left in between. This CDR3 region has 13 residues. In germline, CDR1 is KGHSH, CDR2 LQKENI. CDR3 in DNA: TGTGCCAGCTCCCGCGTGAGCCAAGAGACCCAGTACTTC. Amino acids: CASSRVSQETQYF.

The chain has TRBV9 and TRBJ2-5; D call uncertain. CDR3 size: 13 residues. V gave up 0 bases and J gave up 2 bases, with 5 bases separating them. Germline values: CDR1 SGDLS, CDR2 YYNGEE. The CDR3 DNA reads TGTGCCAGCAGCGTAGGGCCTCAAGAGACCCAGTACTTC. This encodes CASSVGPQETQYF.

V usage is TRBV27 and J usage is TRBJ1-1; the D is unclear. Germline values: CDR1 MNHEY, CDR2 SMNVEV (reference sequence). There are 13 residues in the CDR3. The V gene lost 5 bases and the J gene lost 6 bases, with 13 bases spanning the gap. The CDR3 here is CASSLILEAEAFF. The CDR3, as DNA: TGTGCCAGCAGTCTCATCCTGGAGGCTGAAGCTTTCTTT.

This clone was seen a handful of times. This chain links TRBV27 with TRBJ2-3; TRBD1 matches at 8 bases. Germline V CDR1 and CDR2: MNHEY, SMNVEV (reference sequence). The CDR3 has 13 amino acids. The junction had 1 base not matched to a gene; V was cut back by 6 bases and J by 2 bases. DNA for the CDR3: TGTGCCAGCAGGGACAGGGCCACAGATACGCAGTATTTT. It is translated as CASRDRATDTQYF.

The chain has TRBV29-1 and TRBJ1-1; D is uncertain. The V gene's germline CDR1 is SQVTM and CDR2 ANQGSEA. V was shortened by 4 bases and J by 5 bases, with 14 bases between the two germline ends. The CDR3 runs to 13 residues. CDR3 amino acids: CSVATRLGTEAFF. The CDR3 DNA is TGCAGCGTTGCCACACGGTTAGGGACTGAAGCTTTCTTT.

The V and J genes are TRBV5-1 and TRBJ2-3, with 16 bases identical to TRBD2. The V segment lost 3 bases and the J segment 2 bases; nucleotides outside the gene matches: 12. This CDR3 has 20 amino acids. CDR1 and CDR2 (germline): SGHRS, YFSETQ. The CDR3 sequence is CASSSGLAGGPNRNTDTQYF. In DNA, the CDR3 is TGCGCCAGCAGCTCGGGACTAGCGGGGGGGCCCAATAGAAACACAGATACGCAGTATTTT.

The CDR3 sequence: CASSQEAGAHNTEAFF. The CDR3 DNA is TGCGCCAGCAGCCAAGAGGCAGGGGCACACAACACTGAAGCTTTCTTT. The chain links TRBV4-3 to TRBJ1-1; weak D call: TRBD1 (6 bases). CDR1 is LGHNA and CDR2 is YSLEER in the germline V gene. The germline V and J ends were trimmed by 0 bases and 2 bases, with 13 bases remaining between them. This CDR3 region has 16 residues.

CDR3 residues: CASRDTQQSKAFF. The CDR3 nucleotides are TGTGCCAGCAGGGACACCCAACAGTCAAAAGCTTTCTTT. This chain connects TRBV6-5 to TRBJ1-1; D might be TRBD1 (5 bases). Germline V gene data show CDR1 as MNHEY and CDR2 as SVGAGI. Trimming removed 6 bases at V and 9 bases at J, with 17 bases between. The CDR3 is 13 residues long.

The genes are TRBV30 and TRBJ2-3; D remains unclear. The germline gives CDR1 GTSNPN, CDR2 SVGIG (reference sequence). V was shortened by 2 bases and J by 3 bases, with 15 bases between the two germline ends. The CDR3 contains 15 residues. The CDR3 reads CAWSIPSVGTDTQYF. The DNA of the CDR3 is TGTGCCTGGAGTATACCTTCCGTTGGGACAGATACGCAGTATTTT.

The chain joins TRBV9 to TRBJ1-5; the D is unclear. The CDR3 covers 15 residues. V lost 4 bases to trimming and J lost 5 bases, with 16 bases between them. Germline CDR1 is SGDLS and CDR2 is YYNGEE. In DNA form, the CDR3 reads TGTGCCAGCAGCCAGAATCCAGGACTAGATCAGCCCCAGCATTTT. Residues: CASSQNPGLDQPQHF.

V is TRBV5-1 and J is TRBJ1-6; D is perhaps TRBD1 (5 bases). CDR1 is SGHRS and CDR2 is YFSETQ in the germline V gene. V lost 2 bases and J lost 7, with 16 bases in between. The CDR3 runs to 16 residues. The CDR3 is CASSLLTGKENSPLHF. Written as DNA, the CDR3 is TGCGCCAGCAGCTTACTCACAGGAAAAGAGAATTCACCCCTCCACTTT.

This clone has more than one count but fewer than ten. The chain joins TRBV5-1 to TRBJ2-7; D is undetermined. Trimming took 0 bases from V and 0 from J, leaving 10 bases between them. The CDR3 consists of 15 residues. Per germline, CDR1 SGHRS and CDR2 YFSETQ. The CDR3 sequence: CASSLGWVPSYEQYF. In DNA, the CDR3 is TGCGCCAGCAGCTTGGGGTGGGTCCCCTCCTACGAGCAGTACTTC.

CDR3 nucleotides: TGCAGCGGGGGGCATACGACTAGCCGGGGCGAGCAGTACTTC. Its translation is CSGGHTTSRGEQYF. This chain links TRBV29-1 with TRBJ2-7; D possibly corresponds to TRBD2 (7 bases). The V gene's germline CDR1 is SQVTM and CDR2 ANQGSEA. The V and J ends lost 7 bases and 6 bases respectively, with 22 bases between them. The CDR3 is 14 amino acids.

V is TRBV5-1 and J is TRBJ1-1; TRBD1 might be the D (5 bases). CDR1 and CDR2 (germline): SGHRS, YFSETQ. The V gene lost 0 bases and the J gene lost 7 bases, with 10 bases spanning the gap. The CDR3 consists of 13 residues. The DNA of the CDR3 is TGCGCCAGCAGCTTGGGCAGGGAGGATGAAGCTTTCTTT. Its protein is CASSLGREDEAFF.

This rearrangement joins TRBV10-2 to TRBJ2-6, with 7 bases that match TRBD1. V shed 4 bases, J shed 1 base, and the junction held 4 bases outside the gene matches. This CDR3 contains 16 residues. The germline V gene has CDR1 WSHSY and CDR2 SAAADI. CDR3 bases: TGCGCCAGCAGTGGGACAGGACAATCTGGGGCCAACGTCCTGACTTTC. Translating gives CASSGTGQSGANVLTF.

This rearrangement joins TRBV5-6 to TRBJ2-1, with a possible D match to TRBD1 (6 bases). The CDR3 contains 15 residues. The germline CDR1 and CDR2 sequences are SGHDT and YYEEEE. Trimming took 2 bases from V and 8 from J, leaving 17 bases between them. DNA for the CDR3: TGTGCCAGCAGCTTAGGACAGTCACCCAGGGATGAGCAGTTCTTC. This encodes CASSLGQSPRDEQFF.

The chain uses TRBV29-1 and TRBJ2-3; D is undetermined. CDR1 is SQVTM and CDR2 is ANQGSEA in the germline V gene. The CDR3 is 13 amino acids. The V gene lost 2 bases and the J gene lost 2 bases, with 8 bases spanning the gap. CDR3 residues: CSVESRLTDTQYF. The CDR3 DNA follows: TGCAGCGTTGAATCCAGACTCACAGATACGCAGTATTTT.

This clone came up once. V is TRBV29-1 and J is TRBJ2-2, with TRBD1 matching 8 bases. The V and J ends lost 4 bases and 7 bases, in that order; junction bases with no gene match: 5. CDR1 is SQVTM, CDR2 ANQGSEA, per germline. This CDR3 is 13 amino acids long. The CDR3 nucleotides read TGCAGCGTTGTAACAGGGGGGAACGGGGAGCTGTTTTTT. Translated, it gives CSVVTGGNGELFF.

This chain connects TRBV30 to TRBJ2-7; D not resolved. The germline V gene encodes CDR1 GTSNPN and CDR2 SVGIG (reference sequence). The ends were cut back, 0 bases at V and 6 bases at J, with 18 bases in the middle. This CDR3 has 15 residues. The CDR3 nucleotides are TGTGCCTGGAGTGTACCTAACCGGAATTCTCTCGAGCAGTACTTC. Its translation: CAWSVPNRNSLEQYF.